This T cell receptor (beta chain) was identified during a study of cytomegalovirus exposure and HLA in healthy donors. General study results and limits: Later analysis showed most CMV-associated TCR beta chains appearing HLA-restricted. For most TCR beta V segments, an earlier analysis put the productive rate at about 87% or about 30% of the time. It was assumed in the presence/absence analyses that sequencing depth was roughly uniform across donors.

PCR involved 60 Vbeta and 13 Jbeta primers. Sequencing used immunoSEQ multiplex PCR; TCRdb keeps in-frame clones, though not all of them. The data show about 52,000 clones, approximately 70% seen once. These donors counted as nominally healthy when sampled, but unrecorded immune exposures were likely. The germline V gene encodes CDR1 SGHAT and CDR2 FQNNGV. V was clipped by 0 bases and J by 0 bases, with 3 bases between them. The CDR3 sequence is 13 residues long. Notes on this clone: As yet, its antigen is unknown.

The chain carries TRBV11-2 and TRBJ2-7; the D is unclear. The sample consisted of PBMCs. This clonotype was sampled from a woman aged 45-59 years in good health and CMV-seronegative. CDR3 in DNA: TGTGCCAGCAGCTTAGACAGCTCCTACGAGCAGTACTTC. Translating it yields CASSLDSSYEQYF.